This T cell receptor (beta chain) was profiled in a study of PD-L1 blockade in urothelial cancer. Study as a whole: Analysis of the blood was performed 3 weeks (second dose) and 6 weeks after treatment start. Reported median T cell count for blood samples was some 140,000.

Time point noted: peripheral blood 6 weeks after treatment start. Produced via immunoSEQ multiplex PCR; TCRdb's table is partial and in-frame only. The sample contains under 25,000 clones, around 83% of which appear only once. Germline loops: CDR1 MDHEN, CDR2 SYDVKM. V dropped 10 bases and J dropped 0 bases, with 16 bases sitting between them. This CDR3 comprises 15 residues. The sequencing here drew on PBMCs, taken around atezolizumab (anti-PD-L1) treatment. The chain carries TRBV28 and TRBJ1-3, with D possibly matching TRBD1 (6 bases). This TCR was recovered from a man over 45 with urothelial cancer. CDR3 sequence: CATQSGGHSGNTIYF. The CDR3 DNA is TGTGCCACCCAAAGTGGGGGACACTCTGGAAACACCATATATTTT.